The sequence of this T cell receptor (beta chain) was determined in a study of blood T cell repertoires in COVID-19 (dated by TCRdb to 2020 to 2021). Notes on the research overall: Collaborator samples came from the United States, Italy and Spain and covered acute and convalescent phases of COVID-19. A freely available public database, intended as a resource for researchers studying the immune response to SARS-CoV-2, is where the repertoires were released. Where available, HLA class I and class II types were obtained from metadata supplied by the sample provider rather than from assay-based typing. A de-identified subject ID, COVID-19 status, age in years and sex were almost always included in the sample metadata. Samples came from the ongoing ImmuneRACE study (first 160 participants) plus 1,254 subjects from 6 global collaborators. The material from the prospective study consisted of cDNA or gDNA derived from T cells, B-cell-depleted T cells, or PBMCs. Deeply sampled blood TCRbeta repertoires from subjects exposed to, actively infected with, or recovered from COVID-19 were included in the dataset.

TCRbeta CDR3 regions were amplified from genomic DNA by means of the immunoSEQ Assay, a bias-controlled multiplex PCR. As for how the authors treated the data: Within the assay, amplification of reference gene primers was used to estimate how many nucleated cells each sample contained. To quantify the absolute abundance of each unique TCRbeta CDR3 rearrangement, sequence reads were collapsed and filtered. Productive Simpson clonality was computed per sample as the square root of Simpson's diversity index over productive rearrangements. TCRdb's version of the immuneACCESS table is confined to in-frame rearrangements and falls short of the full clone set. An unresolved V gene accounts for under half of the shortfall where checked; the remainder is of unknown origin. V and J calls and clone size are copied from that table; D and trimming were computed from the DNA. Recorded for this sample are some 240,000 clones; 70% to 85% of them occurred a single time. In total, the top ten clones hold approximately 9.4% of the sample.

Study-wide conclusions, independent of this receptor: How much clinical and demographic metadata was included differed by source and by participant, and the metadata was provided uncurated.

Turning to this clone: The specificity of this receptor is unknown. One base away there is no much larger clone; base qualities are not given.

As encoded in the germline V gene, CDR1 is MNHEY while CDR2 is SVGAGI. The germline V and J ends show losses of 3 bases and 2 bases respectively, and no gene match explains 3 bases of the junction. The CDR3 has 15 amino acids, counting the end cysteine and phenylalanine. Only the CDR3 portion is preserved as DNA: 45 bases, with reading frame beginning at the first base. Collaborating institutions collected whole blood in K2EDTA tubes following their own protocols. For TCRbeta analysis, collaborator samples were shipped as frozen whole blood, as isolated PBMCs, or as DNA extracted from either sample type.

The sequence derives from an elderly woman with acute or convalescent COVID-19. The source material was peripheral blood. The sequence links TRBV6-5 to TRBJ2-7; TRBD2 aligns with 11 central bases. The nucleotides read TGTGCCAGCAGTTATGGGACTAGCGGTACCTACGAGCAGTACTTC. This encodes CASSYGTSGTYEQYF.